This T cell receptor beta chain derives from a study of human T cells and chemical hapten exposure. General study points: Expanded TCRs grouped into significantly more large CDR3 similarity clusters than controls produced.

The time point denotes: patch test 2, 6 weeks after DPC sensitization. Treatment denoted: therapeutic diphenylcyclopropenone sensitization with weekly scalp DPC. The V and J ends lost 7 bases and 14 bases, in that order; junction bases with no gene match: 8. CDR1 and CDR2 from the germline V gene are MNHNS and SASEGT. The CDR3 totals 11 residues. MiXCR, run by TCRdb on the RACE reads, gives a single entry per CDR3 protein. The data contain approximately 90,000 distinct CDR3 sequences, approximately 10% of them seen just once; the ten biggest clones take up around 2.2%. This clonotype was counted a few times. Its antigen is as yet unknown.

This material consisted of whole blood, taken in connection with sensitization to the hapten diphenylcyclopropenone (DPC). The receptor was isolated from a man aged 35-49 years with alopecia areata. Some clones in this sample may be carry-over from other donors' samples. The chain employs TRBV6-1 and TRBJ2-1; the match to TRBD2 covers 7 bases. The CDR3 sequence is CASTGGSSEFF. The CDR3 DNA is TGTGCCAGCACCGGGGGGAGCTCGGAGTTCTTC.